Presented here are 25 T cell receptor beta chains from one specimen sequenced in a study of blood T cell repertoires in COVID-19. The protocol was immunoSEQ multiplex PCR, while the TCRdb copy is restricted to in-frame clones and leaves out a portion. The table includes 150,000 to 200,000 clones, 80% to 85% detected once. The specimen sequenced was peripheral blood. The receptors shown here come from a woman aged 35 to 49 with acute or convalescent COVID-19.

The chain is built from TRBV9 and TRBJ2-1; 7 bases match TRBD2. The V and J ends lost 2 bases and 3 bases, in that order; junction bases with no gene match: 5. Germline values: CDR1 SGDLS, CDR2 YYNGEE. The CDR3 has 15 amino acids. This chain's CDR3 is CASSVAGTNYNEQFF. The CDR3 region has the DNA TGTGCCAGCAGCGTCGCCGGGACTAACTACAATGAGCAGTTCTTC.

This clone has a handful of counts. The J gene is TRBJ2-6, the V gene TRBV5-5; the D gene is possibly TRBD1 (7 bases). CDR3 length: 18 residues. Germline V CDR1 and CDR2: SGHKS, YYEKEE (reference sequence). Trimming took 0 bases from V and 0 from J, leaving 13 bases between them. The DNA for the CDR3 is TGTGCCAGCAGCTTGGGACCAGGGGGGAGCTCTGGGGCCAACGTCCTGACTTTC. This codes for CASSLGPGGSSGANVLTF.

The chain recombines TRBV7-3 with TRBJ2-1; 8 nucleotides match TRBD2. The CDR3 has 17 residues. CDR1 is SGHTA, CDR2 FQGTGA, per germline. Losses at the gene ends were 4 bases for V and 2 bases for J; bases not matched to a gene: 10. CDR3 nucleotides: TGTGCCAGCAGCTCCCCCCTAGCGGGCAGAACCTACAATGAGCAGTTCTTC. Its translation: CASSSPLAGRTYNEQFF.

The rearrangement uses TRBV19 and TRBJ1-6; D might be TRBD1 (6 bases). Trimming cost V 9 bases and J 6 bases, with 15 bases left between them. Germline V lookup: CDR1 LNHDA, CDR2 SQIVND (reference sequence). The CDR3 covers 14 residues. The CDR3, as DNA: TGTGCCAGCACTGTGGCAGGGGTTAATTCACCCCTCCACTTT. Encoded protein: CASTVAGVNSPLHF. The variable domain in full, completed from reference TRBV19 and TRBJ1-6, reads DGGITQSPKYLFRKEGQNVTLSCEQNLNHDAMYWYRQDPGQGLRLIYYSQIVNDFQKGDIAEGYSVSREKKESFPLTVTSAQKNPTAFYLCASTVAGVNSPLHFGNGTRLTVT.

The chain carries TRBV6-6 and TRBJ2-1, with 8 nucleotides matching TRBD2. The length of the CDR3 is 16 residues. V trimming: 8 bases; J trimming: 9 bases; junction bases outside the gene matches: 18. Germline loops: CDR1 MNHNY, CDR2 SVGAGI (reference sequence). The CDR3 sequence is CASRTSQAGVAFEQFF. The DNA of the CDR3 is TGTGCCAGCCGTACCTCCCAAGCGGGAGTAGCTTTTGAGCAGTTCTTC.

J is TRBJ2-1 and V is TRBV5-1; 11 bases match TRBD2. The CDR3 is 16 residues long. Germline CDR1 is SGHRS and CDR2 is YFSETQ. V trimming: 5 bases; J trimming: 9 bases; junction bases outside the gene matches: 13. The CDR3 sequence is CASRLTSGVFFGEQFF. In DNA, the CDR3 is TGCGCCAGCAGATTGACTAGCGGGGTGTTTTTCGGTGAGCAGTTCTTC.

This chain uses TRBV18 with TRBJ2-3, with D possibly TRBD2 on 6 matching bases. The CDR3 is made up of 19 amino acids. Trimming removed 1 base from V and 3 bases from J, with 23 bases in between. CDR1 is KGHSH and CDR2 is LQKENI in the germline V gene. The CDR3 reads CASSPQRLLEGRGTDTQYF. In DNA, the CDR3 is TGTGCCAGCTCACCACAACGGCTTTTGGAGGGCCGCGGTACAGATACGCAGTATTTT.

As regards this clone: This specimen includes other DNA sequences encoding the same CDR3. The chain links TRBV27 to TRBJ2-7; weak D call: TRBD2 (6 bases). The CDR3 spans 13 residues. Germline loops: CDR1 MNHEY, CDR2 SMNVEV (reference sequence). Trimming stripped 2 bases from V and 3 bases from J, with 8 bases between. In DNA, the CDR3 is TGTGCCAGCAGTTTAGGGACTGGCTACGAGCAGTACTTC. The encoded protein is CASSLGTGYEQYF.

The chain is built from TRBV24-1 and TRBJ2-7, with D perhaps matching TRBD1 (7 bases). The CDR3 covers 20 residues. Germline CDR1 and CDR2: KGHDR and SFDVKD. Deletions cut 3 bases from V and 3 bases from J, with 29 bases between. CDR3 sequence (DNA): TGTGCCACCAGTGATCTTGTTGTTCCGGGGGTTACAGGGGCTCGCTACGAGCAGTACTTC. Translating gives CATSDLVVPGVTGARYEQYF.

This chain uses TRBV5-4 with TRBJ2-6; TRBD1 matches 7 bases. Germline-derived CDR1 and CDR2 are SGHNT and YYREEE (reference sequence). V was clipped by 1 base and J by 0 bases; unmatched bases: 7. The CDR3 runs to 18 residues. The CDR3 sequence: CASSLLTGTHSGANVLTF. The CDR3 nucleotides read TGTGCCAGCAGCTTGTTGACAGGGACCCACTCTGGGGCCAACGTCCTGACTTTC.

In this sample, this clone turned up once. V is TRBV19 and J is TRBJ1-2; D might be TRBD1 (6 bases). The germline V and J ends were trimmed by 5 bases and 3 bases, with 13 bases remaining between them. Germline CDR1 reads LNHDA; CDR2 reads SQIVND (reference sequence). There are 14 residues in the CDR3. The CDR3 protein is CASSSIGGDYGYTF. The CDR3 DNA reads TGTGCCAGTAGTTCAATAGGGGGGGACTATGGCTACACCTTC.

V gene TRBV4-1 combines with J gene TRBJ1-4; the D gene is possibly TRBD1 (6 bases). Germline CDR1 reads MGHRA; CDR2 reads YSYEKL. Trimming pared 1 base from V and 7 bases from J, leaving 7 bases between. The CDR3 is made up of 13 amino acids. CDR3 sequence: CASSQGGGEKLFF. Here the CDR3 DNA reads TGCGCCAGCAGCCAAGGAGGGGGTGAAAAACTGTTTTTT.

This clone was observed a single time. The CDR3 DNA reads as TGTGCCAGCAGCGACGGTCCGGGTTCCCGACTGGAAGCTTTCTTT. Translated: CASSDGPGSRLEAFF. The genes are TRBV7-6 and TRBJ1-1; no clear D gene. CDR3 length equals 15 residues. Germline CDR1 SGHVS, CDR2 FNYEAQ. Trimming cost V 5 bases and J 8 bases, with 21 bases left between them.

This chain joins TRBV6-2 or TRBV6-3 and TRBJ2-7, with no clear D. The CDR3 covers 14 residues. V was cut by 2 bases and J by 1 base, with 9 bases left in between. CDR1 and CDR2 from the germline V gene are MNHEY and SVGEGT. The CDR3 DNA follows: TGTGCCAGCAGTTACCTTGGGCCATCCTACGAGCAGTACTTC. This codes for CASSYLGPSYEQYF.

This clone was recorded only once. This chain uses TRBV7-2 with TRBJ2-1; 11 bases are shared with TRBD2. V shed 4 bases and J 9 bases; nucleotides not matched to a gene: 8. There are 15 residues in the CDR3. Germline assignment: CDR1 SGHTA and CDR2 FQGNSA. This CDR3 is CASSSYSGGAGEQFF. CDR3 nucleotide sequence: TGTGCCAGCAGCTCCTATAGCGGGGGGGCCGGTGAGCAGTTCTTC.

Here the CDR3 DNA reads TGTGCCAGTAGTCCCGGGACAGGTAGGGTTAGCAATCAGCCCCAGCATTTT. Translation: CASSPGTGRVSNQPQHF. J is TRBJ1-5 and V is TRBV19; TRBD1 matches at 8 bases. V shed 5 bases, J shed 0 bases, and the junction held 9 bases outside the gene matches. This CDR3 has 17 amino acids. CDR1 is LNHDA and CDR2 is SQIVND in the germline V gene (reference sequence). Filled out from reference TRBV19 and TRBJ1-5, the complete variable domain reads DGGITQSPKYLFRKEGQNVTLSCEQNLNHDAMYWYRQDPGQGLRLIYYSQIVNDFQKGDIAEGYSVSREKKESFPLTVTSAQKNPTAFYLCASSPGTGRVSNQPQHFGDGTRLSIL.

V usage is TRBV5-5 and J usage is TRBJ2-7; D is unresolved. This CDR3 has 12 amino acids. Between the trimmed V and J ends, which lost 4 bases and 0 bases, there was a span of 5 bases. Germline CDR1 SGHKS, CDR2 YYEKEE (reference sequence). The CDR3 spells CASSRDSYEQYF. CDR3 nucleotide sequence: TGTGCCAGCAGCCGCGACTCCTACGAGCAGTACTTC.

J is TRBJ1-5 and V is TRBV20-1; 7 bases agree with TRBD1. Germline trimming cut 3 bases from V and 0 bases from J; bases unmatched to any gene: 8. This CDR3 has 16 amino acids. Germline V CDR1 and CDR2: DFQATT, SNEGSKA (reference sequence). The chain's CDR3 is CSASSRTGGSNQPQHF. CDR3 coding DNA: TGCAGTGCTAGTTCCAGGACAGGCGGTAGCAATCAGCCCCAGCATTTT.

The chain combines TRBV7-2 with TRBJ1-4, with a tentative D call TRBD1 (5 bases). The germline V gene encodes CDR1 SGHTA and CDR2 FQGNSA. Trimming left V 1 base short and J 13 bases short, with 10 bases between. This CDR3 is built from 12 residues. The CDR3 DNA sequence: TGTGCCAGCAGCTTAGAAGGGGATCGACTGTTTTTT. It specifies CASSLEGDRLFF.

This rearrangement joins TRBV3-1 (or the pseudogene TRBV3-2) to TRBJ1-2; 8 bases are a match to TRBD1. The germline V gene encodes CDR1 LGHDT and CDR2 YNNKEL (reference sequence). The CDR3 has 13 amino acids. Trimming took 4 bases from V and 4 from J; bases not matched to a gene: 2. CDR3 protein: CASSLDRAYGYTF. The CDR3 DNA reads as TGTGCCAGCAGCCTGGACAGGGCCTATGGCTACACCTTC.

This clone was seen only once. The V gene is TRBV28, the J gene TRBJ2-7; 9 bases fit TRBD2. The CDR3 runs to 15 residues. Germline CDR1 reads MDHEN; CDR2 reads SYDVKM. Trimming cost V 6 bases and J 5 bases; bases outside gene matches: 11. The CDR3, as DNA: TGTGCCAGCAGAGATTTAGCGGGAGCGGTCCACGAGCAGTACTTC. Translation: CASRDLAGAVHEQYF.

The gene calls are TRBV2 and TRBJ1-5, with D possibly TRBD1 on 5 matching bases. With 2 bases removed from V and 2 bases from J, the gap between germline ends came to 13 bases. CDR1 is SNHLY and CDR2 is FYNNEI in the germline V gene. The CDR3 spans 16 residues. The CDR3 sequence: CASSERRGVGNQPQHF. The CDR3 nucleotides read TGTGCCAGCAGTGAACGGCGGGGGGTTGGCAATCAGCCCCAGCATTTT.

V usage is TRBV7-2 and J usage is TRBJ1-5, with D uncertain. Germline V gene lookup returns CDR1 SGHTA and CDR2 FQGNSA. V lost 5 bases, J lost 0 bases, and 14 bases lay in between. This CDR3 region has 16 residues. CDR3 sequence: CASSQYEADSNQPQHF. DNA for the CDR3: TGTGCCAGCAGCCAATACGAAGCCGATAGCAATCAGCCCCAGCATTTT.

The chain couples TRBV19 to TRBJ1-5; TRBD1 matches 8 bases. V gave up 5 bases and J gave up 1 base; unmatched junction bases: 10. Germline assignment: CDR1 LNHDA and CDR2 SQIVND (reference sequence). The CDR3 length is 17 residues. The DNA for the CDR3 is TGTGCCAGTAGTTACGGACAGGGAGGATTGAGCAATCAGCCCCAGCATTTT. It is translated as CASSYGQGGLSNQPQHF.

This chain uses TRBV6-6 with TRBJ1-3; TRBD1 is a possible D gene (6 bases). CDR1 is MNHNY, CDR2 SVGAGI, per germline (reference sequence). This CDR3 comprises 13 residues. The germline V and J ends were trimmed by 7 bases and 3 bases, with 10 bases remaining between them. The DNA for the CDR3 is TGTGCCAGCAACCAGGGGTATGGAAACACCATATATTTT. It is translated as CASNQGYGNTIYF.